This T cell receptor beta chain is drawn from a study of T-cell memory formation after mild COVID-19. In the study overall: Most TCR clusters belonged to a single donor.

The V gene lost 4 bases and the J gene lost 7 bases, with 8 bases spanning the gap. Germline V gives CDR1 SGHAT, CDR2 FQNNGV. The CDR3 extends over 13 amino acids. Study-wide results and limits: Whereas later expanders leaned CD4+, clones contracting day 15 to 85 showed a balanced CD4/CD8 makeup. Pre-infection memory contained some responding clones, which suggested that cross-reactive memory had joined.

This clonotype showed up just a few times. Antigen: not known. MiXCR was run by TCRdb on the 5' RACE reads, yielding one entry per CDR3 protein. In the table there are about 200,000 distinct CDR3 sequences, over 9.5% of which are singletons. The chain recombines TRBV11-2 with TRBJ1-6; D remains unclear. This clonotype was sampled from a man younger than 35 who had mild COVID-19 (a few samples of this study predate the infection). Cell type and time point are not known. Sequenced input: PBMCs or a T cell subset sorted from them (not recorded which). The CDR3 nucleotides are TGTGCCAGCAGCTCTACAGAGAATTCACCCCTCCACTTT. Its translation: CASSSTENSPLHF.